This TCR beta chain was documented in a study of blood T cell repertoires in COVID-19. On the study more broadly: Samples taken during acute and convalescent COVID-19 were collected in the United States, Italy and Spain. Sample material is recorded as cDNA or gDNA derived from T cells, B-cell-depleted T cells, or PBMCs.

V was cut by 8 bases and J by 2 bases, with 15 bases left in between. The CDR3 is made up of 14 amino acids. Germline CDR1 and CDR2: MNHEY and SVGAGI. Source study methods: Counts of nucleated cells, estimated from reference gene primer amplification, were obtained. TCRdb's table, derived via immunoSEQ multiplex PCR, lists solely in-frame clones and lacks some. The V and J calls and clone size were taken over from that table, and D and trimming were inferred from the DNA. The data contain 250,000 to 300,000 clones, 86% of them seen just once; the ten biggest clones take up less than 3%. The genes are TRBV6-5 and TRBJ1-2; D is possibly TRBD1 (6 bases). The clonotype comes from a woman aged 25 to 39 with active or convalescent COVID-19. Sequences were obtained from peripheral blood. CDR3 in amino acids: CASGKQGSNYGYTF. CDR3 nucleotides: TGTGCCAGCGGAAAACAGGGCTCCAACTATGGCTACACCTTC.